This T cell receptor beta chain stems from a study of blood T cell repertoires in COVID-19. Overall study: The study drew acute and convalescent COVID-19 samples from the United States, Italy and Spain.

The V and J ends lost 0 bases and 6 bases respectively, with 7 bases between them. The CDR3 contains 13 residues. Germline-derived CDR1 and CDR2 are LNHNV and YYDKDF (reference sequence). Clones were read by immunoSEQ multiplex PCR, and TCRdb kept only the in-frame ones, dropping some. This sample has 200,000 to 250,000 clones; 92% occur once, and the top ten carry 0.65% to 0.85%. Material: peripheral blood. The sequence was obtained from a man aged 55 to 69 with COVID-19, enrolled during active disease. The chain couples TRBV15 to TRBJ2-3; the D is unclear. In DNA form, the CDR3 reads TGTGCCACCAGCAGAGATTTTGGCGATACGCAGTATTTT. This codes for CATSRDFGDTQYF.